This T cell receptor (beta chain) was documented in a study of blood T cell repertoires in COVID-19. Libraries were prepared by immunoSEQ multiplex PCR; TCRdb keeps only in-frame clonotypes and omits some of them. The table lists around 150,000 clones, about four fifths of them singletons. With V trimmed by 6 bases and J by 5 bases, 8 bases remained unmatched. Germline V gene data show CDR1 as SQVTM and CDR2 as ANQGSEA. This CDR3 is 14 amino acids long. This chain uses TRBV29-1 with TRBJ1-4, with 8 positions matching TRBD1. The receptor was isolated from a woman between 55 and 75 years old who had recovered from COVID-19. The specimen sequenced was PBMCs or T cells enriched from blood (not recorded which). The CDR3, as DNA: TGCAGCGTGGTAAGACAGGGGCCCAATGAAAAACTGTTTTTT. The encoded protein is CSVVRQGPNEKLFF.